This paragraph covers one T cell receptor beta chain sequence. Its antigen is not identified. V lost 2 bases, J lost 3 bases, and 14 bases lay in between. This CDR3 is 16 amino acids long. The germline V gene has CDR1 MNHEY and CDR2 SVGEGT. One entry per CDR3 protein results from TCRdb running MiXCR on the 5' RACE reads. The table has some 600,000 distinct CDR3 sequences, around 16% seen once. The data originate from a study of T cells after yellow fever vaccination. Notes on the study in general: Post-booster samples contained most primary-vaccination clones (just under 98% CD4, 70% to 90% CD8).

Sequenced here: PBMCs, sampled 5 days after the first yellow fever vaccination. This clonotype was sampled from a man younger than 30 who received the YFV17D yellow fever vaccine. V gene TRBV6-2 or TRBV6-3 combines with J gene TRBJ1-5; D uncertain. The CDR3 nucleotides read TGTGCCAGCAGTTACGGCCACGCGGGGTTCAATCAGCCCCAGCATTTT. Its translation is CASSYGHAGFNQPQHF.